What follows are 2 T cell receptor beta chains derived from one specimen sequenced in a study of CD8 T cells in Susac syndrome. Reverse transcription of about 0.45 to 1 ug RNA used random hexamers. TCRdb reprocessed the immunoSEQ multiplex PCR reads via MiXCR and lists one record per CDR3 protein. The sample gives over 130,000 distinct CDR3 sequences, roughly 96% of which show up once; approximately 0.11% is in the top ten. The sample comprised CD4+ T cells from PBMCs. The receptors were gathered from a human donor with multiple sclerosis.

The chain recombines TRBV30 with TRBJ2-4; 12 bases are a match to TRBD1. In germline, CDR1 is GTSNPN, CDR2 SVGIG (reference sequence). J gave up 6 bases and V 4 bases, and 7 bases lay outside the gene matches. CDR3 length equals 15 residues. The CDR3 is CAWNPGQGAGNIQYF. DNA for the CDR3: TGTGCCTGGAACCCGGGACAGGGGGCGGGAAACATTCAGTACTTC.

A word on this clonotype: Germline is not matched at one junction end, which may reflect a read error. J is TRBJ2-3 and V is TRBV29-1; either TRBD1 or TRBD2 may fit D (6 bases each). Germline CDR1 and CDR2: SQVTM and ANQGSEA. This CDR3 region has 13 residues. CDR3 coding DNA: TGTTCCTTCGGGGGCCGGAGCACAGATACGCAGTATTTT. Translated, it gives CSFGGRSTDTQYF.